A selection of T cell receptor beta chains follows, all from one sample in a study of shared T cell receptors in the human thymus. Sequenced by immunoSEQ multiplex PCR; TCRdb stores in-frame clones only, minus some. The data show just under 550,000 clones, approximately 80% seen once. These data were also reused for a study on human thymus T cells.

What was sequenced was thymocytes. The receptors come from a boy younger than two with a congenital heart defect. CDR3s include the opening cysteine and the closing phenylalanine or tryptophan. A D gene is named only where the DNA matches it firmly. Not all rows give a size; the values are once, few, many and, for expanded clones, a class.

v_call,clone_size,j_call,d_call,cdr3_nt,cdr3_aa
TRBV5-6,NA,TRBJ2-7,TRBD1,TGTGCCAGCAGGCCGGACAGGAATCCCTACGAGCAGTACTTC,CASRPDRNPYEQYF
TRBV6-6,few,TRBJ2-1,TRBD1,TGTGCCAGCAGCCAAACCAAGGGACAGCCCTACAATGAGCAGTTCTTC,CASSQTKGQPYNEQFF
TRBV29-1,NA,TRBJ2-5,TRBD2,TGCAGCTTACTGACTAGCGGGACGGAGACCCAGTACTTC,CSLLTSGTETQYF
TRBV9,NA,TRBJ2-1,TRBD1,TGTGCCAGCAGCGGACAGGGAGCCCTCTACAATGAGCAGTTCTTC,CASSGQGALYNEQFF
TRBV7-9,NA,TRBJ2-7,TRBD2,TGTGCCAGCAGCCCCCGAGTCGCCGGGAGGGGCTACGAGCAGTACTTC,CASSPRVAGRGYEQYF
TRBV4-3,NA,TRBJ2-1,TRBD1,TGCGCCAGCAGCCAAGTTTTGGGACAGGCCTACAATGAGCAGTTCTTC,CASSQVLGQAYNEQFF
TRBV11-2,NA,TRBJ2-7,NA,TGTGCCAGCAGCCCCAGCGGTTACGAGCAGTACTTC,CASSPSGYEQYF
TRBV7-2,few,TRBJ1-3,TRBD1,TGTGCCAGCAGTCAAAATGACAGGGATGGAGGAAACACCATATATTTT,CASSQNDRDGGNTIYF
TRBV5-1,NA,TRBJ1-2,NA,TGCGCCAGCAGCTTTCTGGAGTCTCATGGCTACACCTTC,CASSFLESHGYTF
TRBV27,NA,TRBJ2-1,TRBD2,TGTGCCAGCAGTTCATCCTTCCTAGCGGGAGGAAACAATGAGCAGTTCTTC,CASSSSFLAGGNNEQFF
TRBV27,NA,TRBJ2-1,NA,TGTGCCAGCAGTTTAATGATGGGCCATGAGCAGTTCTTC,CASSLMMGHEQFF
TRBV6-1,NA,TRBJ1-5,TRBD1,TGTGCCAGCAGTGACAAAAAGGACAGGACTAATATTAGCAATCAGCCCCAGCATTTT,CASSDKKDRTNISNQPQHF
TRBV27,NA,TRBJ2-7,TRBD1,TGTGCCAGCAGTGACGGGACAGGCTACGAGCAGTACTTC,CASSDGTGYEQYF
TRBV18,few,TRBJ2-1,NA,TGTGCCAGCTCACCTTTCGCGTTTGTCACCTACAATGAGCAGTTCTTC,CASSPFAFVTYNEQFF
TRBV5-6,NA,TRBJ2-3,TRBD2,TGTGCCAGCACCCGGGTCCCGGGAGCGGGGGGAGATACGCAGTATTTT,CASTRVPGAGGDTQYF
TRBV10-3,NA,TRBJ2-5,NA,TGTGCCATCAGACCAGGGGAGACCCAGTACTTC,CAIRPGETQYF
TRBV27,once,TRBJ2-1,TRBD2,TGTGCCAGCACGGTTTCCGCGGGAGGGATCTACAATGAGCAGTTCTTC,CASTVSAGGIYNEQFF
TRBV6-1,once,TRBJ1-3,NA,TGTGCCACTGAGGAGGCCTCTGGAAACACCATATATTTT,CATEEASGNTIYF
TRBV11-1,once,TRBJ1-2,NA,TGTGCCAGCAGCTTAGATAAGGGGTACTATGGCTACACCTTC,CASSLDKGYYGYTF
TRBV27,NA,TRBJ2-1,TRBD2,TGTGCCAGCAGTTTTTGGGGGGGGTCCTACAATGAGCAGTTCTTC,CASSFWGGSYNEQFF
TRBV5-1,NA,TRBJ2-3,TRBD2,TGCGCCAGCAGCTTGGTCGGGGGACTAGACCGGTACTCAGATACGCAGTATTTT,CASSLVGGLDRYSDTQYF
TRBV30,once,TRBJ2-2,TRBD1,TGTGCCTGGAGTAGGGGGAGCAGGGGGCACACCGGGGAGCTGTTTTTT,CAWSRGSRGHTGELFF
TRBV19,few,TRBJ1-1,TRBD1,TGTGCCTCTCGGGGGGAACAGGGGGGCACTGAAGCTTTCTTT,CASRGEQGGTEAFF
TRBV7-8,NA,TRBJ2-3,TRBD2,TGTGCCAGCAGCTTAAGGGACTACCGCTTTGATACGCAGTATTTT,CASSLRDYRFDTQYF
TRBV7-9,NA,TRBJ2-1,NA,TGTGCCAGCAACGGGAATGAGCAGTTCTTC,CASNGNEQFF
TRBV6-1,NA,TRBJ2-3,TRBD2,TGTGCCAGCAGTGAAAAGCTGCGGCGGGAGAGCTTTAGCACAGATACGCAGTATTTT,CASSEKLRRESFSTDTQYF
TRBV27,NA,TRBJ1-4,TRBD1,TGTGCCAGCAGTGGACAGGGGGGTGAAAAACTGTTTTTT,CASSGQGGEKLFF
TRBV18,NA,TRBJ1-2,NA,TGTGCCAGCTCGACGGGGAGAAGACTTGGCTACACCTTC,CASSTGRRLGYTF
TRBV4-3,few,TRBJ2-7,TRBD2,TGCGCCAGCAGCCAAGAGTTCGTCCAGCGGGAGCAGGTCTACGAGCAGTACTTC,CASSQEFVQREQVYEQYF
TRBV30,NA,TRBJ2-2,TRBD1,TGTGCCTGGAGCCCCCCCAACAGGGGGCACGGGGAGCTGTTTTTT,CAWSPPNRGHGELFF
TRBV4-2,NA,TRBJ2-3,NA,TGTGCCAGCAGCCAGCTTGGGCCGTGGACAGATACGCAGTATTTT,CASSQLGPWTDTQYF
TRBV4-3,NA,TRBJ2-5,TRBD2,TGCGCCAGCAGCCAAGCCGAGGGACTAGCGGGGGAAGAGACCCAGTACTTC,CASSQAEGLAGEETQYF
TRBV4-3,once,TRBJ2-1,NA,TGCGCCAGCAGCCAAGATTGGCGGGGTCAGAGGTTGGTGGACAATGAGCAGTTCTTC,CASSQDWRGQRLVDNEQFF
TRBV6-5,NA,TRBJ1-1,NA,TGTGCCAGCAGTTACACGGACAGGAACACTGAAGCTTTCTTT,CASSYTDRNTEAFF
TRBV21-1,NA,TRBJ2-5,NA,TGTGCCAGCAGCTACCGACAGGGGGCTTGTGAGACCCAGTACTTC,CASSYRQGACETQYF
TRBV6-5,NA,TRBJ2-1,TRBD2,TGTGCCAGCAGTTCATTGACTAGCGGGAGGGGCAATGAGCAGTTCTTC,CASSSLTSGRGNEQFF
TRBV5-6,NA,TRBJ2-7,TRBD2,TGTGCCAGCAGCTTGCAAGCGGGGGCCTCCTACGAGCAGTACTTC,CASSLQAGASYEQYF
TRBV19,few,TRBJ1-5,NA,TGTGCCAGTAGTATGTGGCAGGATCAGCCCCAGCATTTT,CASSMWQDQPQHF
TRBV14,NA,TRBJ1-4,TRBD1,TGTGCCAGCAGCCAAGTGACAGGGGGAAATGAAAAACTGTTTTTT,CASSQVTGGNEKLFF
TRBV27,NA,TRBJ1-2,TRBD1,TGTGCCAGCAGTCCAGGGGGGAAGAATTTTTATGGCTACACCTTC,CASSPGGKNFYGYTF
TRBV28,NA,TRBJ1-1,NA,TGTGCCAGCAGTTTTGTTCCTGGGGGCGCCCCCGAGAACACTGAAGCTTTCTTT,CASSFVPGGAPENTEAFF
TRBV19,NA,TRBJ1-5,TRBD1,TGTGCCAGTAGTTCGCATGGACAGGGTCGGCATCAGCCCCAGCATTTT,CASSSHGQGRHQPQHF
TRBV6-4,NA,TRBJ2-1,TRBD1,TGTGCCAATGACAGGACAGGGCGGGCATACAATGAGCAGTTCTTC,CANDRTGRAYNEQFF
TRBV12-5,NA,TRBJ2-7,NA,TGTGCTAGTGGCCCCCCGGAGGCTTACTCCTACGAGCAGTACTTC,CASGPPEAYSYEQYF
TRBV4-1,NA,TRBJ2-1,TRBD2,TGCGCCAGCAGCCTTCTAGCGGGAAGCTCCTACAATGAGCAGTTCTTC,CASSLLAGSSYNEQFF
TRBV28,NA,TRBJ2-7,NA,TGTGCCAGCAGCTCGGACATCACCTACGAGCAGTACTTC,CASSSDITYEQYF
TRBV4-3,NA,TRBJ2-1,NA,TGCGCCAGCAGCCAAGAAGGTCCATCGGCGGTACCCTACAATGAGCAGTTCTTC,CASSQEGPSAVPYNEQFF
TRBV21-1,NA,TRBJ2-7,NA,TGTGCCAGCAGCAAATGGGGGACTAGCGGGACAAGAGGGTGGTTCTACGAGCAGTACTTC,CASSKWGTSGTRGWFYEQYF
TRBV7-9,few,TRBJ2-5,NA,TGTGCCAGCAGCCCCCGTCCCCTAACGGGAGCGGAAGAGACCCAGTACTTC,CASSPRPLTGAEETQYF
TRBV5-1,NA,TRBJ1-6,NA,TGCGCCAGCAGCGCCCCGGGACATCATAATTCACCCCTCCACTTT,CASSAPGHHNSPLHF
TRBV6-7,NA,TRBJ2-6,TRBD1,TGTGCCAATATTCCGACCCTGACAGGGTGGGCCTCTGGGGCCAACGTCCTGACTTTC,CANIPTLTGWASGANVLTF
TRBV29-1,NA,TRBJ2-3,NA,TGCAGCGTTGAGGGGGCAGGGGGCACAGATACGCAGTATTTT,CSVEGAGGTDTQYF
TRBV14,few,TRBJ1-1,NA,TGTGCCAGCAGCCGAGAACAGGACGGTGAAGCTTTCTTT,CASSREQDGEAFF
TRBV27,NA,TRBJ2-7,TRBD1,TGTGCCAGCAGTTTCTTAGGGACAGGGGGCAGGTACGAGCAGTACTTC,CASSFLGTGGRYEQYF
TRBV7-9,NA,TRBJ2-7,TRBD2,TGTGCCAGCAGCCGGACTAGCGGTAGACCTTCGCTCTACGAGCAGTACTTC,CASSRTSGRPSLYEQYF